This T cell receptor (beta chain) emerged from a study of blood T cell repertoires in COVID-19. Study-wide context: In each case, the material was cDNA or gDNA derived from T cells, B-cell-depleted T cells, or PBMCs.

Here immunoSEQ multiplex PCR was the method, and the copy in TCRdb shows in-frame clones only, minus some. Among approximately 360,000 clones listed, approximately 88% were seen once. V shed 3 bases and J shed 5 bases, with 17 bases lying between them. Germline-derived CDR1 and CDR2 are KGHSH and LQKENI. The CDR3 is made up of 15 amino acids. The V and J genes are TRBV18 and TRBJ2-7, with D possibly being TRBD1 (6 bases). This clonotype was sampled from a woman under 40 with acute COVID-19. The sample was PBMCs or T cells enriched from blood (not recorded which). The CDR3 DNA reads TGTGCCAGCTCACCCTCAACAGGGAACGTTAACGAGCAGTACTTC. It is translated as CASSPSTGNVNEQYF.